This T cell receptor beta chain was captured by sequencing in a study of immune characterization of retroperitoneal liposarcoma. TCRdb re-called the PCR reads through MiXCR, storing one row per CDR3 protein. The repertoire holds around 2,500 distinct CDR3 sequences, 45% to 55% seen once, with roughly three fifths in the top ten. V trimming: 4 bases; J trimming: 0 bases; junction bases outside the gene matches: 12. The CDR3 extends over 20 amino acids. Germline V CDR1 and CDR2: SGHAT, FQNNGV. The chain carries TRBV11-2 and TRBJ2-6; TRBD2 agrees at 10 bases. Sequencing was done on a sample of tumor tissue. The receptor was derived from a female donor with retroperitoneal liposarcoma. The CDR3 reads CASSSHSRLAGNSGANVLTF. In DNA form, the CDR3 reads TGTGCCAGCAGCTCCCACAGTAGACTAGCGGGTAACTCTGGGGCCAACGTCCTGACTTTC.